This T cell receptor (beta chain) was recorded in a study of blood T cell repertoires in COVID-19 (dated by TCRdb to the early 2020s). At the level of the whole study: Samples covering the acute and convalescent phases of COVID-19 were provided by collaborators in the United States, Italy and Spain. The material from the prospective study consisted of cDNA or gDNA derived from T cells, B-cell-depleted T cells, or PBMCs. The dataset comprised deeply sampled blood TCRbeta repertoires from subjects exposed to, actively infected with, or recovered from COVID-19. The repertoires were released in a freely available public database meant as a resource for research on the immune response to SARS-CoV-2. The samples were drawn from two sources: the first 160 participants of the ongoing ImmuneRACE study, and 1,254 subjects contributed by 6 global collaborators. Nearly every sample came with metadata listing a de-identified subject ID, COVID-19 status, age in years and sex. Where available, HLA class I and class II types were taken from metadata supplied by the sample provider and were not determined by assay-based typing. The paper as a whole reports these results and caveats: How much clinical and demographic metadata was included differed by source and by participant, and the metadata was provided uncurated.

Comments on this clone: It lacks a known antigen. Base qualities are not at hand, and no much larger clone is one base apart.

TCRbeta CDR3 regions were amplified from genomic DNA using the immunoSEQ Assay, a bias-controlled multiplex PCR. Turning to the authors' computational methods: Nucleated cell counts per sample were estimated from amplification of reference gene primers within the assay. To quantify the absolute abundance of each unique TCRbeta CDR3 rearrangement, sequence reads were collapsed and filtered. For each sample, productive Simpson clonality was calculated by taking the square root of Simpson's diversity index across productive rearrangements. As stored in TCRdb, this immuneACCESS dataset retains in-frame rearrangements with V and J assigned. A fraction of the clones does not appear; measured against another copy, unresolved V genes explain less than half of the discrepancy, and the remainder lacks a known reason. V, J and clone size reflect that table, while D and trimming were determined from the DNA. The sample records fewer than 400,000 clones, roughly 90% of which are singletons. The ten biggest clones cover approximately 9% of the sample.

CDR1 and CDR2 are drawn from the germline V gene: SGHRS, YFSETQ. The CDR3 runs 15 residues from the cysteine to the phenylalanine. Only the CDR3 part of the read is kept: 45 bases, read in frame from the first base. Ends trimmed: V by 4 bases, J by 8 bases; bases unmatched to a gene: 7. Participants in the prospective study were aged roughly 18 to 89 years, lived in about two dozen United States geographic areas, and enrolled through a virtual design. To assign participants to cohorts, the prospective study relied on clinical history that participants themselves reported in a screening survey and a study questionnaire. ImmuneRACE Cohort 3 recovered participants were defined by two consecutive negative NP/OP PCR tests, healthcare professional clearance, or symptom resolution. Mobile phlebotomists in the prospective study collected whole blood, serum and a nasopharyngeal or oropharyngeal swab from every participant. Participants in the prospective study had the option to provide additional blood draws and questionnaires over an approximately 2-month period. Before DNA extraction, prospective study blood samples were shipped either frozen or at room temperature.

Sequences were obtained from PBMCs or T cells enriched from blood (not recorded which). The receptor was derived from a woman aged 18-29 years who had recovered from COVID-19. Recombination linked TRBV5-1 to TRBJ2-1, with TRBD2 identical over 12 junction bases. The sequence in DNA is TGCGCCAGCAGCATACTAGCGGGGGGTCGCTATGAGCAGTTCTTC. Its amino acids are CASSILAGGRYEQFF.